The rows below give T cell receptor beta chains drawn from one sample of a study of identical twins. A single record per CDR3 protein comes from TCRdb applying MiXCR to the 5' RACE reads. The sample has a few hundred thousand distinct CDR3 sequences, around 8.8% seen once. The data also belong to a second study, concerning yellow fever vaccine responses in identical twins.

Source material: CD8+ T cells sorted from blood. These receptors were taken from a woman younger than 30 in good health. Both conserved end residues are part of each CDR3. The order of the fields is D gene, clone size, V gene, J gene, CDR3 DNA, CDR3 protein. The D gene is left open where the match is weak. The size field is filled for only some rows; it gives once, few, many or a size class.

d_gene: TRBD1
abundance: .
v_gene: TRBV12-3/TRBV12-4
j_gene: TRBJ2-5
CDR3nt: TGTGCCAGCAGCCGACAGGGGTTAGGAGAGACCCAGTACTTC
CDR3aa: CASSRQGLGETQYF

d_gene: TRBD2
abundance: few
v_gene: TRBV7-7
j_gene: TRBJ2-5
CDR3nt: TGTGCTAGCAGCTTAAGGATCCGCGGGAGCCAAGAGACCCAGTACTTC
CDR3aa: CASSLRIRGSQETQYF

d_gene: .
abundance: .
v_gene: TRBV28
j_gene: TRBJ2-4
CDR3nt: TGTGCCAGCAGTGGGCCGGGGGAATTAGCCAAAAACATTCAGTACTTC
CDR3aa: CASSGPGELAKNIQYF

d_gene: TRBD1
abundance: .
v_gene: TRBV27
j_gene: TRBJ2-6
CDR3nt: TGTGCCAGCAGTTCACACAGGGGCTCTGGGGCCAACGTCCTGACTTTC
CDR3aa: CASSSHRGSGANVLTF

d_gene: .
abundance: .
v_gene: TRBV7-8
j_gene: TRBJ2-3
CDR3nt: TGTGCCAGCAACCCAGCTGGGCTCGGCGGGCACACAGATACGCAGTATTTT
CDR3aa: CASNPAGLGGHTDTQYF

d_gene: .
abundance: .
v_gene: TRBV29-1
j_gene: TRBJ2-7
CDR3nt: TGCAGCGTTGAAGACAGTTTATCCTACGAGCAGTACTTC
CDR3aa: CSVEDSLSYEQYF

d_gene: .
abundance: many
v_gene: TRBV27
j_gene: TRBJ2-7
CDR3nt: TGTGCCAGCAGTTTATCGGCACTCTACGAGCAGTACTTC
CDR3aa: CASSLSALYEQYF

d_gene: .
abundance: few
v_gene: TRBV2
j_gene: TRBJ1-1
CDR3nt: TGTGCCAGCAGTGTTCGGCCGGTGGACATTCAAGCTTTCTTT
CDR3aa: CASSVRPVDIQAFF

d_gene: .
abundance: many
v_gene: TRBV10-3
j_gene: TRBJ2-7
CDR3nt: TGTGCCATCAGTGAGTCTGGCGCAGACTACGAGCAGTACTTC
CDR3aa: CAISESGADYEQYF

d_gene: TRBD1
abundance: .
v_gene: TRBV4-2
j_gene: TRBJ1-4
CDR3nt: TGTGCCAGCAGCCAAAGAGACAGGGGGCCGTCTAATGAAAAACTGTTTTTT
CDR3aa: CASSQRDRGPSNEKLFF

d_gene: .
abundance: many
v_gene: TRBV4-3
j_gene: TRBJ2-7
CDR3nt: TGCGCCAGCAGCCAAGATCGGAGGGGGAACTCCTACGAGCAGTACTTC
CDR3aa: CASSQDRRGNSYEQYF

d_gene: .
abundance: .
v_gene: TRBV11-2
j_gene: TRBJ2-1
CDR3nt: TGTGCCAGCAGCTTAGGACGGGTCTATCAAGACAATGAGCAGTTCTTC
CDR3aa: CASSLGRVYQDNEQFF

d_gene: .
abundance: few
v_gene: TRBV7-9
j_gene: TRBJ2-7
CDR3nt: TGTGCCAGCAGCTCCGGCCGGGACTTTTCCTACGAGCAGTACTTC
CDR3aa: CASSSGRDFSYEQYF

d_gene: .
abundance: .
v_gene: TRBV7-9
j_gene: TRBJ2-7
CDR3nt: TGTGCCAGCAGCGCCTGGTCGGCCTACGAGCAGTACTTC
CDR3aa: CASSAWSAYEQYF

d_gene: TRBD2
abundance: few
v_gene: TRBV27
j_gene: TRBJ2-5
CDR3nt: TGTGCCAGCAGTTTACGACTAGCGGGAGAACTGGGAGAGACCCAGTACTTC
CDR3aa: CASSLRLAGELGETQYF

d_gene: TRBD1
abundance: .
v_gene: TRBV28
j_gene: TRBJ2-7
CDR3nt: TGTGCCAGCAGTACCAGACAGGGTAGCCCCTACGAGCAGTACTTC
CDR3aa: CASSTRQGSPYEQYF

d_gene: TRBD1
abundance: many
v_gene: TRBV12-3/TRBV12-4
j_gene: TRBJ2-1
CDR3nt: TGTGCCAGCAGTCAACAGGGGGCGAATAACAATGAGCAGTTCTTC
CDR3aa: CASSQQGANNNEQFF

d_gene: TRBD1
abundance: .
v_gene: TRBV6-2/TRBV6-3
j_gene: TRBJ2-1
CDR3nt: TGTGCCAGCAGTTACGTACGACAGGGGGCGAGGGGCTACAATGAGCAGTTCTTC
CDR3aa: CASSYVRQGARGYNEQFF

d_gene: .
abundance: many
v_gene: TRBV10-3
j_gene: TRBJ2-2
CDR3nt: TGTGCCATCAGTGAGGGGCAGGGTGGCACCGGGGAGCTGTTTTTT
CDR3aa: CAISEGQGGTGELFF

d_gene: .
abundance: .
v_gene: TRBV7-6
j_gene: TRBJ2-3
CDR3nt: TGTGCCAGCAGCTTACGGGCAGGGGCGGATACGCAGTATTTT
CDR3aa: CASSLRAGADTQYF

d_gene: TRBD2
abundance: few
v_gene: TRBV13
j_gene: TRBJ2-1
CDR3nt: TGTGCCAGCAGCTCGCTCACGGGACTATTAAGCAATGAGCAGTTCTTC
CDR3aa: CASSSLTGLLSNEQFF

d_gene: .
abundance: .
v_gene: TRBV7-6
j_gene: TRBJ2-3
CDR3nt: TGTGCCAGCAGCCAATCCCCGGAGCCGGCAGATACGCAGTATTTT
CDR3aa: CASSQSPEPADTQYF

d_gene: .
abundance: .
v_gene: TRBV29-1
j_gene: TRBJ2-7
CDR3nt: TGCAGCGTTGAAGGGTTAGAGGACGAGCAGTACTTC
CDR3aa: CSVEGLEDEQYF

d_gene: .
abundance: .
v_gene: TRBV7-9
j_gene: TRBJ2-7
CDR3nt: TGTGCCAGCAGCCCCATTCTAAGTACCTACGAGCAGTACTTC
CDR3aa: CASSPILSTYEQYF

d_gene: .
abundance: .
v_gene: TRBV25-1
j_gene: TRBJ2-3
CDR3nt: TGTGCCAGCAGTGATTTTATACAGGGAGGCACAGATACGCAGTATTTT
CDR3aa: CASSDFIQGGTDTQYF

d_gene: .
abundance: .
v_gene: TRBV5-6
j_gene: TRBJ2-5
CDR3nt: TGTGCCAGCAGCTTGGGGGCGACGGAGACCCAGTACTTC
CDR3aa: CASSLGATETQYF

d_gene: TRBD1
abundance: few
v_gene: TRBV7-3
j_gene: TRBJ2-1
CDR3nt: TGTGCCAGCAGCCCAGGACAGGGAGACAATGAGCAGTTCTTC
CDR3aa: CASSPGQGDNEQFF

d_gene: .
abundance: few
v_gene: TRBV6-1
j_gene: TRBJ2-7
CDR3nt: TGTGCCGCAACGAGTGGAGCCTACGAGCAGTACTTC
CDR3aa: CAATSGAYEQYF

d_gene: TRBD2
abundance: many
v_gene: TRBV7-6
j_gene: TRBJ2-7
CDR3nt: TGTGCCAGCAGCGTACTAGCGGCCGAGGAAAACGAGCAGTACTTC
CDR3aa: CASSVLAAEENEQYF

d_gene: TRBD2
abundance: many
v_gene: TRBV25-1
j_gene: TRBJ2-7
CDR3nt: TGTGCCAGCAGAACCGGGGGGAGTTACGAGCAGTACTTC
CDR3aa: CASRTGGSYEQYF

d_gene: .
abundance: .
v_gene: TRBV15
j_gene: TRBJ2-7
CDR3nt: TGTGCCACCAGCGAGGTCCCAAACGAGCAGTACTTC
CDR3aa: CATSEVPNEQYF

d_gene: .
abundance: few
v_gene: TRBV12-3/TRBV12-4
j_gene: TRBJ2-7
CDR3nt: TGTGCCAGCAGTTTAAAGGACAGATATTTTACCTACGAGCAGTACTTC
CDR3aa: CASSLKDRYFTYEQYF

d_gene: .
abundance: .
v_gene: TRBV27
j_gene: TRBJ2-1
CDR3nt: TGTGCCAGCGCCCAGACTGGGGTGTACAATGAGCAGTTCTTC
CDR3aa: CASAQTGVYNEQFF

d_gene: .
abundance: few
v_gene: TRBV6-2/TRBV6-3
j_gene: TRBJ2-2
CDR3nt: TGTGCCAGCAGTTTCAAGCATTGGACCGGGGAGCTGTTTTTT
CDR3aa: CASSFKHWTGELFF

d_gene: .
abundance: .
v_gene: TRBV7-2
j_gene: TRBJ2-7
CDR3nt: TGTGCCAGCAGCTTAGGACTCCGATACGAGCAGTACTTC
CDR3aa: CASSLGLRYEQYF

d_gene: TRBD1
abundance: .
v_gene: TRBV2
j_gene: TRBJ2-5
CDR3nt: TGTGCCTACATACAGGGGCACCAAGAGACCCAGTACTTC
CDR3aa: CAYIQGHQETQYF

d_gene: TRBD2
abundance: few
v_gene: TRBV27
j_gene: TRBJ2-3
CDR3nt: TGTGCCAGCAGATTTCTAGCGGGGGGACCCATGGGAGATACGCAGTATTTT
CDR3aa: CASRFLAGGPMGDTQYF

d_gene: TRBD1
abundance: many
v_gene: TRBV4-1
j_gene: TRBJ2-7
CDR3nt: TGCGCCAGCAGCCAAGATACGACAGGGGGGGACTACGAGCAGTACTTC
CDR3aa: CASSQDTTGGDYEQYF

d_gene: TRBD2
abundance: .
v_gene: TRBV27
j_gene: TRBJ2-1
CDR3nt: TGTGCCAGCAGTTTAGCGGGAGGGATCTACAATGAGCAGTTCTTC
CDR3aa: CASSLAGGIYNEQFF

d_gene: .
abundance: few
v_gene: TRBV29-1
j_gene: TRBJ2-1
CDR3nt: TGCAGCGTTGAGGACTGGGGATACAATGAGCAGTTCTTC
CDR3aa: CSVEDWGYNEQFF

d_gene: TRBD1
abundance: many
v_gene: TRBV4-2
j_gene: TRBJ2-7
CDR3nt: TGTGCCAGCAGCCAAGTAGGGGGCGGAACCTACGAGCAGTACTTC
CDR3aa: CASSQVGGGTYEQYF

d_gene: .
abundance: few
v_gene: TRBV29-1
j_gene: TRBJ2-1
CDR3nt: TGCAGCGTTGAAGGGGCTGCCCCCAACTACAATGAGCAGTTCTTC
CDR3aa: CSVEGAAPNYNEQFF

d_gene: TRBD2
abundance: .
v_gene: TRBV10-3
j_gene: TRBJ2-7
CDR3nt: TGTGCCAGCGGGGGGGCTAACTACGAGCAGTACTTC
CDR3aa: CASGGANYEQYF

d_gene: .
abundance: many
v_gene: TRBV6-5
j_gene: TRBJ2-1
CDR3nt: TGTGCCAGCAGTTACAACGTGGGGGCGCCAGATGAGCAGTTCTTC
CDR3aa: CASSYNVGAPDEQFF

d_gene: TRBD2
abundance: many
v_gene: TRBV7-8
j_gene: TRBJ2-7
CDR3nt: TGTGCCAGCAGCTCCACAGCGGGAGATATGTACGAGCAGTACTTC
CDR3aa: CASSSTAGDMYEQYF

d_gene: .
abundance: .
v_gene: TRBV20-1
j_gene: TRBJ2-3
CDR3nt: TGCAGTGCTAGAGATTTCAGGTTTTCAGATACGCAGTATTTT
CDR3aa: CSARDFRFSDTQYF

d_gene: .
abundance: few
v_gene: TRBV29-1
j_gene: TRBJ2-4
CDR3nt: TGCAGCGTTGAAAGAGGCAAGGGAGGAATGACAGCCAAAAACATTCAGTACTTC
CDR3aa: CSVERGKGGMTAKNIQYF

d_gene: TRBD2
abundance: many
v_gene: TRBV29-1
j_gene: TRBJ2-5
CDR3nt: TGCAGCGTTGAAGATCCTGCTAGCGGGGGAGAGACCCAGTACTTC
CDR3aa: CSVEDPASGGETQYF

d_gene: TRBD1
abundance: many
v_gene: TRBV3-1
j_gene: TRBJ2-7
CDR3nt: TGTGCCAGCAGCCAAGATTTGAGGTGGGGACAGTTCACCGAGCAGTACTTC
CDR3aa: CASSQDLRWGQFTEQYF

d_gene: .
abundance: few
v_gene: TRBV10-3
j_gene: TRBJ2-2
CDR3nt: TGTGCCATCAGTGAGTCGAGGACAGCTACCGGGGAGCTGTTTTTT
CDR3aa: CAISESRTATGELFF

d_gene: TRBD2
abundance: .
v_gene: TRBV7-9
j_gene: TRBJ2-3
CDR3nt: TGTGCCAGCAGCCAAACTAGCGGGTTGACAGATACGCAGTATTTT
CDR3aa: CASSQTSGLTDTQYF

d_gene: .
abundance: few
v_gene: TRBV10-3
j_gene: TRBJ2-6
CDR3nt: TGTGCCATCTCTGGGGCCAACGTCCTGACTTTC
CDR3aa: CAISGANVLTF